The entry below gives a single T cell receptor (beta chain) sequence along with its context. The source of the sample is a study of blood T cell repertoires in COVID-19. The wider study: Samples taken during acute and convalescent COVID-19 were collected in the United States, Italy and Spain. Sources were T cells, B-cell-depleted T cells, or PBMCs; the material itself was cDNA or gDNA.

In the authors' workflow: The assay estimated nucleated cells by amplifying reference gene primers. Assay: immunoSEQ multiplex PCR; the TCRdb copy retains only in-frame clones and omits some. That table is the source of V, J and clone size, and D and trimming were worked out from the DNA. Of tens of thousands of clones listed, 88% were seen once; the top ten hold roughly 45%. This CDR3 is built from 18 residues. The chain has TRBV1 and TRBJ1-6; the D call of TRBD1 is as the table states it, not checked on the DNA. TRBV1 is a pseudogene segment. This clonotype was sampled from a human donor in a cohort sampled during active COVID-19. The sequencing input was peripheral blood. The CDR3 reads CTSSQDNPTTGGNSPLHF. Here the CDR3 DNA reads TGCACCAGCAGCCAAGATAACCCCACGACAGGGGGGAATTCACCCCTCCACTTT.